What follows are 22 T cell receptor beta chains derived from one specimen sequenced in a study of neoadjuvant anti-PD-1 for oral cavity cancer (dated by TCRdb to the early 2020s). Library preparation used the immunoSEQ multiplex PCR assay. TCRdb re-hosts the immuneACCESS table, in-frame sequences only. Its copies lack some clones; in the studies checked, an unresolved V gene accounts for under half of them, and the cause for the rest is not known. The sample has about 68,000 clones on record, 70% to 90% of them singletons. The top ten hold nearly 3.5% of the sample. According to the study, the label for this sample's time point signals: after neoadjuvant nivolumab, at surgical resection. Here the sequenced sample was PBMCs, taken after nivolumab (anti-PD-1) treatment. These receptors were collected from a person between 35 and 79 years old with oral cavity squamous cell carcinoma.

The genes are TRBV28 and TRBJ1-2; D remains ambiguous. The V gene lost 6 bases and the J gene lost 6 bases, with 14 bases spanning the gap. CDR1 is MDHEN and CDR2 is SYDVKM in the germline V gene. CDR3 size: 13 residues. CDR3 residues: CASSSPNPDGYTF. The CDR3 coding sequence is TGTGCCAGCAGCTCCCCGAACCCTGATGGCTACACCTTC.

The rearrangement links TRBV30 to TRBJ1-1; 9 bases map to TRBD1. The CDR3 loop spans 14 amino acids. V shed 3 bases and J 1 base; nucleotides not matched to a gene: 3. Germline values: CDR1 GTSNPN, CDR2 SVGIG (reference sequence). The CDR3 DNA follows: TGTGCCTGGAGGTGGGGACAGGGGAACACTGAAGCTTTCTTT. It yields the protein CAWRWGQGNTEAFF.

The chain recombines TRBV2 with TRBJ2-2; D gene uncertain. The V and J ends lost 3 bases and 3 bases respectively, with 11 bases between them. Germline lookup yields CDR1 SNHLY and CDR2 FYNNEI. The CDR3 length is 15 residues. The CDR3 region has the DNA TGTGCCAGCAGTGACGTAGGCGGTGACACCGGGGAGCTGTTTTTT. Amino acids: CASSDVGGDTGELFF.

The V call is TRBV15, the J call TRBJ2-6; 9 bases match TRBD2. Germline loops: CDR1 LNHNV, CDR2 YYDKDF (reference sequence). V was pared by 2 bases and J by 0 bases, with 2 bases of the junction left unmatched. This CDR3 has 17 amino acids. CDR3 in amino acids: CATSRTSGSSGANVLTF. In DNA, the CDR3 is TGTGCCACCAGCAGAACTAGCGGGTCCTCTGGGGCCAACGTCCTGACTTTC.

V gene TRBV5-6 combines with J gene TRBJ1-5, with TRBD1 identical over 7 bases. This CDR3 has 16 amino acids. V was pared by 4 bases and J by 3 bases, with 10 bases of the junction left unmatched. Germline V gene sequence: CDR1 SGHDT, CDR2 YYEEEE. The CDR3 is CASSLAGGWNNQPQHF. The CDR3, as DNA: TGTGCCAGCAGCCTTGCAGGGGGGTGGAACAATCAGCCCCAGCATTTT.

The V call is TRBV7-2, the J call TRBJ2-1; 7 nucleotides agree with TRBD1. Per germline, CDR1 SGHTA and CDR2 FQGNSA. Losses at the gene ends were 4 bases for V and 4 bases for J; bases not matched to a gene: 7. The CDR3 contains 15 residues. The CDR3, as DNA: TGTGCCAGCAGCTGGGGACAGCAGACTTACAATGAGCAGTTCTTC. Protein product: CASSWGQQTYNEQFF.

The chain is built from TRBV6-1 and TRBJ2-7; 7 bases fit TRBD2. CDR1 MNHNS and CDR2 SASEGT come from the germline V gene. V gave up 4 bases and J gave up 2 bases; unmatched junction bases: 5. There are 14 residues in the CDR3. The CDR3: CASSASGPAYEQYF. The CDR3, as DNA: TGTGCCAGCAGTGCTAGCGGTCCCGCCTACGAGCAGTACTTC.

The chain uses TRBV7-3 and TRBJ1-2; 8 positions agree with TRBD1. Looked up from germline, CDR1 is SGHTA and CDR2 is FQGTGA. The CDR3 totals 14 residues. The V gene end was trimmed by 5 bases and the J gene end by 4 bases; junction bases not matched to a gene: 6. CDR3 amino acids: CASSPGTGGYGYTF. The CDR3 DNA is TGTGCCAGCAGCCCAGGGACAGGCGGCTATGGCTACACCTTC.

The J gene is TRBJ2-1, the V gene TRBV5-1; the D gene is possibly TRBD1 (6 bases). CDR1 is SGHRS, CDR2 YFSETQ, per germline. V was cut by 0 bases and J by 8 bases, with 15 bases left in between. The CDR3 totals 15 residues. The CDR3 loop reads CASSLVTGLYHEQFF. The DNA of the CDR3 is TGCGCCAGCAGCTTGGTTACAGGGCTTTACCATGAGCAGTTCTTC.

CDR3 sequence (DNA): TGTGCCACCAGCAGGGCAGGGAGTCGTGAAAAACTGTTTTTT. This codes for CATSRAGSREKLFF. J is TRBJ1-4 and V is TRBV15; a possible D gene is TRBD1 (5 bases). The CDR3 is 14 amino acids. V was pared by 3 bases and J by 7 bases, with 12 bases between. Germline CDR1 is LNHNV and CDR2 is YYDKDF (reference sequence).

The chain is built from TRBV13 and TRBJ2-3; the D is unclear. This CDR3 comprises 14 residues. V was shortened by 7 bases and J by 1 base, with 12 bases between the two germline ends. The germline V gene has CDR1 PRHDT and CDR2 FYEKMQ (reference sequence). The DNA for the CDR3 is TGTGCCAGCACCCTCGGGCAGGGCACAGATACGCAGTATTTT. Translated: CASTLGQGTDTQYF.

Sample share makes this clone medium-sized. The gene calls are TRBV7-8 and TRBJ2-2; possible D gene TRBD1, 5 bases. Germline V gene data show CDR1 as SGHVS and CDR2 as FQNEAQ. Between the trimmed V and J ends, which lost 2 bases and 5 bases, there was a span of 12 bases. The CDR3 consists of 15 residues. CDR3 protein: CASSLIQGPTGELFF. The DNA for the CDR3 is TGTGCCAGCAGCTTAATCCAGGGCCCTACCGGGGAGCTGTTTTTT.

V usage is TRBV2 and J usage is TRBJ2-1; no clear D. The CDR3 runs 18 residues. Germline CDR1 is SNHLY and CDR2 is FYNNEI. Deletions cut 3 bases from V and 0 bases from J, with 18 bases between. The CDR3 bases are TGTGCCAGCAGTGATCCTGGTGGACGTCCAAGCTCCTACAATGAGCAGTTCTTC. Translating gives CASSDPGGRPSSYNEQFF.

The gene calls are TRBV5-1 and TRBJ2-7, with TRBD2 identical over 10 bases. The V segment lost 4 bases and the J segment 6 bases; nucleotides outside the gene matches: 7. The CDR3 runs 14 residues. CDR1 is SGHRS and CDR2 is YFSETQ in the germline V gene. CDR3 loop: CASSTLAGEGEQYF. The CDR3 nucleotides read TGCGCCAGCAGCACCCTAGCGGGAGAGGGCGAGCAGTACTTC.

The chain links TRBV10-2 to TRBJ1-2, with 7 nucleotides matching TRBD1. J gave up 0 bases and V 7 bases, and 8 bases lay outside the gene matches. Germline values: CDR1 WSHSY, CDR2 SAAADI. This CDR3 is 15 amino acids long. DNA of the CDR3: TGCGCCAGCACCGCCCAGACAGGGTCTAACTATGGCTACACCTTC. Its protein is CASTAQTGSNYGYTF.

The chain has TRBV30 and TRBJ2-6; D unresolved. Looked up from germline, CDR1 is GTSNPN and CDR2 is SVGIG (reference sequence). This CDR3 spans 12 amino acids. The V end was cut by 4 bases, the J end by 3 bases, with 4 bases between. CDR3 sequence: CAWTGGANVLTF. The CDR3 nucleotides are TGTGCCTGGACAGGTGGGGCCAACGTCCTGACTTTC.

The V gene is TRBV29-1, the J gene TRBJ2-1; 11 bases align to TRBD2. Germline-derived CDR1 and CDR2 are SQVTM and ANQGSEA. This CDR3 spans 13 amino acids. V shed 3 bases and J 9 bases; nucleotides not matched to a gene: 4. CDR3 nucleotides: TGCAGCGTTGATCTAGCGGGAGGACGTGAGCAGTTCTTC. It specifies CSVDLAGGREQFF.

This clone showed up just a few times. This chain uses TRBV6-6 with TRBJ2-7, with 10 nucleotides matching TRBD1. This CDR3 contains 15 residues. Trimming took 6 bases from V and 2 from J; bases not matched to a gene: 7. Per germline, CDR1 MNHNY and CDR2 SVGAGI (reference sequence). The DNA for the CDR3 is TGTGCCAGCAGACGGGACAGGGGATTACCCTACGAGCAGTACTTC. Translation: CASRRDRGLPYEQYF.

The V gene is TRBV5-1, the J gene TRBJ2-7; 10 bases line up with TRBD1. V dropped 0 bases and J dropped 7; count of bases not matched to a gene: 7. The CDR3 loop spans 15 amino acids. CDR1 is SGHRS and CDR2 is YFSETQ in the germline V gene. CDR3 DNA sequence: TGCGCCAGCAGCTTGGGACAGGGGGCCGCACGGGAGCAGTACTTC. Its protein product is CASSLGQGAAREQYF.

The CDR3: CASSTGGSQPQHF. The DNA of the CDR3 is TGTGCCAGCTCCACAGGGGGCAGCCAGCCCCAGCATTTT. The chain combines TRBV6-5 with TRBJ1-5; 9 nucleotides align to TRBD1. Trimming cost V 8 bases and J 7 bases; bases outside gene matches: 6. Germline CDR1 is MNHEY and CDR2 is SVGAGI. The CDR3 totals 13 residues.

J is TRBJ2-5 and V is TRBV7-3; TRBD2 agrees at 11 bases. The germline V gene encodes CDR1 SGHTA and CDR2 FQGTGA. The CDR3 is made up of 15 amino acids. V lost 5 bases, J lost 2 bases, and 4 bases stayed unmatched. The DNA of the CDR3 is TGTGCCAGCAGCCAGACTAGCGGGGTACAAGAGACCCAGTACTTC. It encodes CASSQTSGVQETQYF.

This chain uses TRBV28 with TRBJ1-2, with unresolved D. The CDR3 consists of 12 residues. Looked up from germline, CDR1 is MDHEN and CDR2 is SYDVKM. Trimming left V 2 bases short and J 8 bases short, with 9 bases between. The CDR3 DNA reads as TGTGCCAGCAGTTTAGGGAGGATCGGCTACACCTTC. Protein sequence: CASSLGRIGYTF.